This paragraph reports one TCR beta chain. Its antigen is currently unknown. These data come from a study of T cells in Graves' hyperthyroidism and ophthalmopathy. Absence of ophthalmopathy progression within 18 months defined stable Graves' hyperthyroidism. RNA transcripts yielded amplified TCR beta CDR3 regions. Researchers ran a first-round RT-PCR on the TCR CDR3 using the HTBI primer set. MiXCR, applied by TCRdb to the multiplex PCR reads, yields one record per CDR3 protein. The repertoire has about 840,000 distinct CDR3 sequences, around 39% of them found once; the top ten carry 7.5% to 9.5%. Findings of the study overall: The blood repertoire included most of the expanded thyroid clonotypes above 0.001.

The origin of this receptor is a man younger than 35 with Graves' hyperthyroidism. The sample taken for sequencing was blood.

The CDR3 is CAGLSGLSIRDDGYTF. The CDR3, as DNA: TGTGCCGGACTATCGGGACTCTCAATCAGAGACGATGGCTACACCTTC. This rearrangement joins TRBV2 to TRBJ1-2, with D maybe TRBD1 (5 bases). This CDR3 contains 16 residues. CDR1 and CDR2 (germline): SNHLY, FYNNEI. Trimming removed 11 bases from V and 6 bases from J, with 28 bases in between.